The 8 T cell receptor beta chains below come from one sample, sequenced in a study of blood T cell repertoires in COVID-19. This table comes from immunoSEQ multiplex PCR, and its TCRdb copy is limited to in-frame clones, with some not included. Here the sample spans around 310,000 clones, around 90% being singletons. Sequencing was done on a sample of peripheral blood. The receptors here all came from a woman aged 40 to 50 with COVID-19, enrolled during active disease.

The V and J genes are TRBV28 and TRBJ2-7, with D possibly being TRBD2 (5 bases). V lost 6 bases and J lost 12, with 18 bases in between. Germline-derived CDR1 and CDR2 are MDHEN and SYDVKM. This CDR3 comprises 12 residues. The CDR3 sequence: CASRLQSRELYF. The CDR3 DNA reads as TGTGCCAGCAGGCTACAAAGCCGGGAACTGTACTTC.

V gene TRBV2 combines with J gene TRBJ2-1; D might be TRBD2 (5 bases). The CDR3 has 15 residues. V lost 3 bases, J lost 4 bases, and 13 bases lay in between. Germline V gene lookup returns CDR1 SNHLY and CDR2 FYNNEI. In DNA form, the CDR3 reads TGTGCCAGCAGTGACGGACTCTCCATATACAATGAGCAGTTCTTC. Translated: CASSDGLSIYNEQFF.

The J gene is TRBJ2-2, the V gene TRBV4-1, with 8 bases that match TRBD2. The CDR3 sequence is 19 residues long. The ends lost 2 bases at V and 7 bases at J; junction bases unmatched: 18. CDR1 is MGHRA and CDR2 is YSYEKL in the germline V gene. The CDR3 nucleotides are TGCGCCAGCAGCCAATTGGGTTTAAGAGAAGCGGGAGTAGGCGGGGAGCTGTTTTTT. Translating it yields CASSQLGLREAGVGGELFF.

V and J are TRBV3-1 (or the pseudogene TRBV3-2) and TRBJ2-3, with 7 bases identical to TRBD2. The germline CDR1 and CDR2 sequences are LGHDT and YNNKEL (reference sequence). V was pared by 0 bases and J by 4 bases, with 10 bases of the junction left unmatched. There are 17 residues in the CDR3. For the CDR3, the DNA is TGTGCCAGCAGCCAAGAGATCCCGGGAGGTAGTCCAGATACGCAGTATTTT. Its translation is CASSQEIPGGSPDTQYF.

V gene TRBV28 combines with J gene TRBJ1-1, with 9 nucleotides matching TRBD1. The CDR3 sequence is 14 residues long. From germline, CDR1 is MDHEN and CDR2 SYDVKM. With 5 bases clipped from V and 4 bases from J, the junction kept 5 bases outside the gene matches. The CDR3, as DNA: TGTGCCAGCAGTCGGGACAGGGTAGTCACTGAAGCTTTCTTT. Translating gives CASSRDRVVTEAFF.

The rearrangement links TRBV19 to TRBJ1-2, with D perhaps matching TRBD1 (6 bases). The CDR3 extends over 15 amino acids. Trimming cost V 1 base and J 3 bases, with 12 bases left between them. CDR1 is LNHDA, CDR2 SQIVND, per germline (reference sequence). The CDR3 DNA sequence: TGTGCCAGTAGTATAGGGCGGGGGCTGGACTATGGCTACACCTTC. Residues: CASSIGRGLDYGYTF. The variable domain in full, completed from reference TRBV19 and TRBJ1-2, reads DGGITQSPKYLFRKEGQNVTLSCEQNLNHDAMYWYRQDPGQGLRLIYYSQIVNDFQKGDIAEGYSVSREKKESFPLTVTSAQKNPTAFYLCASSIGRGLDYGYTFGSGTRLTVV.

This chain joins TRBV28 and TRBJ2-1; weak D call: TRBD1 (6 bases). Trimming cost V 2 bases and J 16 bases, with 15 bases left between them. The germline gives CDR1 MDHEN, CDR2 SYDVKM. This CDR3 is 12 amino acids long. The CDR3 sequence: CASSLGQPVFFF. DNA of the CDR3: TGTGCCAGCAGTTTAGGACAGCCCGTCTTTTTCTTC.

The rearrangement links TRBV5-1 to TRBJ2-5; TRBD2 aligns across 7 bases. V lost 7 bases, J lost 4 bases, and 7 bases stayed unmatched. The CDR3 length is 13 residues. The germline gives CDR1 SGHRS, CDR2 YFSETQ. The DNA for the CDR3 is TGCGCCAGCCGACTAGCTCCGGGAGAGACCCAGTACTTC. Translating it yields CASRLAPGETQYF.